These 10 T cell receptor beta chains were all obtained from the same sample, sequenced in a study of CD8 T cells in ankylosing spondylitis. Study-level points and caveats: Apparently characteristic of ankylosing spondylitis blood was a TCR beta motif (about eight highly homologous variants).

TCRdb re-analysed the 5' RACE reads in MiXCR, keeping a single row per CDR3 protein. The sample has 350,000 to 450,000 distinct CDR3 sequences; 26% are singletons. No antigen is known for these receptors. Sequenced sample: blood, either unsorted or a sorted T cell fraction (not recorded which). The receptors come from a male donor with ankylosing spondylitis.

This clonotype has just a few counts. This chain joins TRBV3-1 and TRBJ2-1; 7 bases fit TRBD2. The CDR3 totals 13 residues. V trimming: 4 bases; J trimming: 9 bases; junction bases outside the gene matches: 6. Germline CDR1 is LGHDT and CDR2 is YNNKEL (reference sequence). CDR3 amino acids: CASSRRREGEQFF. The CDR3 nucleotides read TGTGCCAGCAGCCGGCGGAGGGAGGGTGAGCAGTTCTTC.

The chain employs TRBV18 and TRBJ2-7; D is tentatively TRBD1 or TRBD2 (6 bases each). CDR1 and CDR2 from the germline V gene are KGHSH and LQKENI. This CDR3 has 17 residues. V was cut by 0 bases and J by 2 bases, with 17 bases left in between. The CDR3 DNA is TGTGCCAGCTCACCACCTACAGGGACTCCGGGCCCCTACGAGCAGTACTTC. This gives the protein CASSPPTGTPGPYEQYF.

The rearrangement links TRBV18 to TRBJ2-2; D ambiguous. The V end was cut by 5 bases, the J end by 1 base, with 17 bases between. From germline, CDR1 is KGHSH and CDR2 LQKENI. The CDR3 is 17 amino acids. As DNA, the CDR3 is TGTGCCAGCTCATCAAACGCTTGGCAGATGAACACCGGGGAGCTGTTTTTT. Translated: CASSSNAWQMNTGELFF. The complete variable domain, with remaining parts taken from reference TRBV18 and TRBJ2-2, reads NAGVMQNPRHLVRRRGQEARLRCSPMKGHSHVYWYRQLPEEGLKFMVYLQKENIIDESGMPKERFSAEFPKEGPSILRIQQVVRGDSAAYFCASSSNAWQMNTGELFFGEGSRLTVL.

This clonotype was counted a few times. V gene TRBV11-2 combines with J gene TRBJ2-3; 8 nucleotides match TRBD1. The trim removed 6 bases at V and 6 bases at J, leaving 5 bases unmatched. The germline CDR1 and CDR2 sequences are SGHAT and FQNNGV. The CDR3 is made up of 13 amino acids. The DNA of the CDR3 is TGTGCCAGCAGGGGACAGGAGGGTGATACGCAGTATTTT. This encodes CASRGQEGDTQYF.

CDR3 protein: CASTLGTSGTYNEQFF. The CDR3 bases are TGTGCCAGCACCCTGGGGACTAGCGGGACATACAATGAGCAGTTCTTC. V gene TRBV5-4 combines with J gene TRBJ2-1, with 13 bases identical to TRBD2. The CDR3 has 16 amino acids. CDR1 and CDR2 (germline): SGHNT, YYREEE (reference sequence). J lost 4 bases, V lost 6 bases, and 7 bases had no gene match. Full variable domain (remainder filled in from reference TRBV5-4 and TRBJ2-1): ETGVTQSPTHLIKTRGQQVTLRCSSQSGHNTVSWYQQALGQGPQFIFQYYREEENGRGNFPPRFSGLQFPNYSSELNVNALELDDSALYLCASTLGTSGTYNEQFFGPGTRLTVL.

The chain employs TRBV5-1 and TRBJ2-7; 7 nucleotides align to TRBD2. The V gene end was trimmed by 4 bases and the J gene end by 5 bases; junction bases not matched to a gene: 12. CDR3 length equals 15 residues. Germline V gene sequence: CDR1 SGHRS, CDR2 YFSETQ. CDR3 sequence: CASSSGREPHNEQYF. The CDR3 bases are TGCGCCAGCAGCAGCGGGCGGGAGCCTCATAACGAGCAGTACTTC.

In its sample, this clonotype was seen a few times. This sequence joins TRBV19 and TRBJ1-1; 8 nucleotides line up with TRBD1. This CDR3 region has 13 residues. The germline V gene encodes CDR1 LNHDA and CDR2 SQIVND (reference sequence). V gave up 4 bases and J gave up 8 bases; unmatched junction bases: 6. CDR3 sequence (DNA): TGTGCCAGTAGTACAGAGGACAGGGTAGAAGCTTTCTTT. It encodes CASSTEDRVEAFF.

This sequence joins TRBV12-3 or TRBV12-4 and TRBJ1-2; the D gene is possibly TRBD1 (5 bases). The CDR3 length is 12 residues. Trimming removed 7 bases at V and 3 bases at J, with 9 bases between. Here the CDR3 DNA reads TGTGCCAGCAACTGGGGGGACTATGGCTACACCTTC. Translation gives CASNWGDYGYTF.

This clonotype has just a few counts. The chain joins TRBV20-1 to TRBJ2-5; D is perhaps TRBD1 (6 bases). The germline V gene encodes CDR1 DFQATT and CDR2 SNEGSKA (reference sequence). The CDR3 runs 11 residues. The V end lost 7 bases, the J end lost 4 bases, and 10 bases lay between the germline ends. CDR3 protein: CSVTGPETQYF. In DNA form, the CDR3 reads TGCAGTGTTACAGGGCCAGAGACCCAGTACTTC.

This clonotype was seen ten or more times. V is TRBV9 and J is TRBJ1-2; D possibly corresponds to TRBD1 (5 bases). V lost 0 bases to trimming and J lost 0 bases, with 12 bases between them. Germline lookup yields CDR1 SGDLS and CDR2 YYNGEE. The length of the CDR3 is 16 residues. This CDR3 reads CASSVAPGMANYGYTF. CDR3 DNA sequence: TGTGCCAGCAGCGTAGCTCCAGGGATGGCTAACTATGGCTACACCTTC.